This TCR beta chain derives from a study of cytomegalovirus exposure and HLA in healthy donors. From germline, CDR1 is SGHNT and CDR2 YENEEA. CDR3 size: 14 residues. Trimming took 1 base from V and 2 from J, leaving 8 bases between them. A single count supports this clone. A multiplex PCR was run with 60 Vbeta primers and 13 Jbeta primers. The protocol was immunoSEQ multiplex PCR, while the TCRdb copy is restricted to in-frame clones and leaves out a portion. This sample has about 82,000 clones; just over 70% occur once, and the top ten carry about 8%. This clonotype originated in a man between 60 and 75 years old in good health and CMV-seronegative. Sequencing used PBMCs. The gene calls are TRBV11-3 and TRBJ1-1; unclear D gene. The CDR3 DNA reads TGTGCCAGCAGCTTAGGTACAGAAAACACTGAAGCTTTCTTT. It is translated as CASSLGTENTEAFF.